This TCR beta chain was captured by sequencing in a study of regulatory T cells in long-lasting Graves disease. Study-level findings and limits: New patients shared fewer public clonotypes (around 970) than persistent patients did (2,741).

Noted time point: persistent/refractory GD, antithyroid drugs over 5 years with positive TRAb. PBMC-derived RNA was used for the TCR library. Germline-derived CDR1 and CDR2 are SGHTA and FQGNSA. The CDR3 spans 15 residues. Trimming removed 4 bases from V and 4 bases from J, with 16 bases in between. In its sample, this clonotype was seen many times. Its antigen is not known. Arm-PCR of CDR3 regions with iRepertoire HTBI primers generated TCR beta libraries. TCRdb recomputed calls from the multiplex PCR reads with MiXCR, one row per CDR3 protein. The sample includes under 500,000 distinct CDR3 sequences, roughly 20% of them seen just once.

Here the sequenced sample was peripheral blood mononuclear cells (PBMCs), taken when the disease was refractory, from a patient treated with antithyroid drugs. The genes are TRBV7-2 and TRBJ1-1, with D perhaps TRBD1 (6 bases). The TCR originated in a female donor with Graves disease. The DNA of the CDR3 is TGTGCCAGCAGCTCCAAAGGGGGTTGGAGCACTGAAGCTTTCTTT. Amino acids: CASSSKGGWSTEAFF.